Listed here is a single TCR beta chain. The CDR3 totals 14 residues. Source study methods: From reference gene primer amplification, estimates of nucleated cell counts were derived. Sequencing used immunoSEQ multiplex PCR; TCRdb keeps in-frame clones, though not all of them. V, J and clone size derive from that table, while D and trimming were established from the DNA sequence. The sample carries 150,000 to 200,000 clones, 80% recorded once. This sample is drawn from a study of blood T cell repertoires in COVID-19. The sequencing sample was made of PBMCs or T cells enriched from blood (not recorded which). V is TRBV12-1 and J is TRBJ1-1; the table names TRBD1, a call not compared with the DNA. TRBV12-1 is a recognized pseudogene. This TCR derives from a woman aged 60-70 years who had recovered from COVID-19. CDR3 residues: CASTPGQGCTEAFF. The DNA for the CDR3 is TGTGCCAGCACCCCCGGACAGGGATGTACTGAAGCTTTCTTT.